The 16 T cell receptor beta chains given below trace back to one sample, sequenced in a study of shared T cell receptors in the human thymus. Clones were read by immunoSEQ multiplex PCR, and TCRdb kept only the in-frame ones, dropping some. Among hundreds of thousands of clones listed, 85% to 95% were seen once. Sequencing input: thymocytes. The source of these receptors is a human donor.

The V and J genes are TRBV9 and TRBJ2-2; TRBD1 or TRBD2 may be the D gene (5 bases each). Germline V CDR1 and CDR2: SGDLS, YYNGEE. The V end lost 7 bases, the J end lost 7 bases, and 5 bases lay between the germline ends. CDR3 length equals 10 residues. Here the CDR3 reads CASGGGELFF. The DNA of the CDR3 is TGTGCCAGCGGGGGCGGGGAGCTGTTTTTT.

The chain uses TRBV5-1 and TRBJ2-7; D might be TRBD1 (6 bases). The CDR3 length is 15 residues. Trimming stripped 1 base from V and 2 bases from J, with 13 bases between. Germline V gene sequence: CDR1 SGHRS, CDR2 YFSETQ. The CDR3 coding sequence is TGCGCCAGCAGCTTGCACAGGGATCCAACCTACGAGCAGTACTTC. This sequence encodes CASSLHRDPTYEQYF.

This clone was seen only once. The V and J genes are TRBV27 and TRBJ1-2; D unresolved. The length of the CDR3 is 17 residues. V was cut by 5 bases and J by 5 bases, with 24 bases left in between. Germline V lookup: CDR1 MNHEY, CDR2 SMNVEV (reference sequence). The chain's CDR3 is CASSDRRSKVGPYGYTF. The CDR3 coding sequence is TGTGCCAGCAGTGATAGGCGTTCCAAGGTTGGACCTTATGGCTACACCTTC.

The rearrangement links TRBV2 to TRBJ2-7, with 8 bases lining up with TRBD1. Germline trimming cut 6 bases from V and 7 bases from J; bases unmatched to any gene: 11. The CDR3 consists of 14 residues. CDR1 is SNHLY, CDR2 FYNNEI, per germline. The CDR3, as DNA: TGTGCCAGCAGAGGGGGACAGGTTTTCTTGGAGCAGTACTTC. It codes for CASRGGQVFLEQYF.

J is TRBJ2-7 and V is TRBV12-2; the table calls TRBD2, which could not be checked here. TRBV12-2 is recorded as a pseudogene. This CDR3 comprises 16 residues. The CDR3 loop reads CASRLISGPFAYEQYF. The DNA of the CDR3 is TGTGCAAGTCGCTTAATCTCGGGTCCGTTTGCCTACGAGCAGTACTTC.

The chain has TRBV6-1 and TRBJ2-7, with 9 bases fitting TRBD1. The CDR3 loop spans 14 amino acids. CDR1 and CDR2 from the germline V gene are MNHNS and SASEGT. The trim removed 6 bases at V and 2 bases at J, leaving 5 bases unmatched. CDR3 in amino acids: CASSPQGATYEQYF. In nucleotides, the CDR3 is TGTGCCAGCAGCCCACAGGGGGCTACCTACGAGCAGTACTTC.

The chain recombines TRBV6-5 with TRBJ2-4; D is ambiguous. V lost 6 bases and J 0 bases, leaving 9 bases between the germline ends. CDR3 length: 14 residues. Germline CDR1 reads MNHEY; CDR2 reads SVGAGI. As DNA, the CDR3 is TGTGCCAGCAGCCCTCTTATAGCCAAAAACATTCAGTACTTC. Its translation is CASSPLIAKNIQYF.

The CDR3 DNA is TGTGCCAGCAGCCAAGAGTGGGTCAGGGGTCGCCAGCAGGAGACCCAGTACTTC. This encodes CASSQEWVRGRQQETQYF. This chain uses TRBV14 with TRBJ2-5, with a tentative D call TRBD1 (6 bases). The CDR3 extends over 18 amino acids. V lost 0 bases and J lost 5, with 22 bases in between. Germline-derived CDR1 and CDR2 are SGHDN and FVKESK.

The chain is built from TRBV15 and TRBJ2-3; 7 bases are shared with TRBD2. The CDR3 extends over 18 amino acids. The germline V gene has CDR1 LNHNV and CDR2 YYDKDF (reference sequence). The junction had 12 bases not matched to a gene; V was cut back by 2 bases and J by 1 base. The CDR3 DNA reads TGTGCCACCAGCAGACGCCAATCAGGGACTATAGGCACAGATACGCAGTATTTT. This translates into CATSRRQSGTIGTDTQYF.

The gene calls are TRBV5-6 and TRBJ1-1; D is unclear. V lost 0 bases to trimming and J lost 1 base, with 10 bases between them. CDR3 length: 15 amino acids. Germline CDR1 SGHDT, CDR2 YYEEEE. CDR3 nucleotides: TGTGCCAGCAGCTTGGCCGGGCAGCAGAACACTGAAGCTTTCTTT. Residues: CASSLAGQQNTEAFF.

This chain connects TRBV6-5 to TRBJ2-1, with 9 bases identical to TRBD2. The germline CDR1 and CDR2 sequences are MNHEY and SVGAGI. The V segment lost 0 bases and the J segment 12 bases; nucleotides outside the gene matches: 9. The CDR3 is made up of 15 amino acids. The CDR3 here is CASSYSAGGPRGQFF. In DNA, the CDR3 is TGTGCCAGCAGTTACTCAGCGGGAGGCCCTAGGGGGCAGTTCTTC.

Only one count was recorded for this clone. The V call is TRBV18, the J call TRBJ2-7; either TRBD1 or TRBD2 may supply D (5 bases each). The germline CDR1 and CDR2 sequences are KGHSH and LQKENI. The CDR3 has 13 residues. The V and J ends lost 5 bases and 2 bases respectively, with 10 bases between them. CDR3 coding DNA: TGTGCCAGCTCAGGGGGACCGACCTACGAGCAGTACTTC. It is translated as CASSGGPTYEQYF.

This chain links TRBV21-1 with TRBJ2-4; the table's TRBD2 call for D was not verified on the DNA. TRBV21-1 corresponds to a pseudogene. The CDR3 covers 16 residues. CDR3 protein: CATSDGERDEGNIQYF. The DNA for the CDR3 is TGTGCCACCTCCGACGGGGAGCGGGACGAAGGAAACATTCAGTACTTC.

The J gene is TRBJ1-5, the V gene TRBV28, with 10 nucleotides matching TRBD1. Per the germline V gene, CDR1 is MDHEN and CDR2 is SYDVKM. With V trimmed by 2 bases and J by 3 bases, 13 bases remained unmatched. This CDR3 comprises 19 residues. CDR3 bases: TGTGCCAGCAGTTTAAAAGGCGTCCCGGGACAGGGGTTCAATCAGCCCCAGCATTTT. As protein: CASSLKGVPGQGFNQPQHF.

This chain links TRBV27 with TRBJ2-7; D is unresolved. Trimming shortened V by 5 bases and J by 8 bases, and 28 bases separated the two germline ends. Germline CDR1 MNHEY, CDR2 SMNVEV (reference sequence). The CDR3 length is 17 residues. This CDR3 reads CASSPEALTSPSTKQYF. DNA for the CDR3: TGTGCCAGCAGTCCCGAAGCCCTAACCAGTCCGTCTACGAAGCAGTACTTC.

This clone was observed a single time. The chain joins TRBV6-5 to TRBJ2-7; possibly TRBD1 for D (7 bases). V was clipped by 5 bases and J by 6 bases, with 14 bases between them. Germline CDR1 reads MNHEY; CDR2 reads SVGAGI. This CDR3 contains 13 residues. In nucleotides, the CDR3 is TGTGCCAGCAGTCGAGGACAGGAGGGCGAGCAGTACTTC. Translating gives CASSRGQEGEQYF.